One T cell receptor beta chain is described in this entry. Antigen: not known. These data come from a study of beta chain features in type 1 diabetes. CDR3 length equals 12 residues. The germline CDR1 and CDR2 sequences are GTSNPN and SVGIG (reference sequence). V lost 5 bases, J lost 6 bases, and 12 bases lay in between. Overall study findings and caveats: Among all four CD4+ subsets, Type 1 diabetes patients had TCRB CDR3s that were moderately but significantly shorter.

TCRB transcripts that were expressed got sequenced, as all of the isolated RNA had been reverse transcribed. Produced via immunoSEQ multiplex PCR; TCRdb's table is partial and in-frame only. The table includes approximately 250,000 clones, 16% detected once. Source material: naive CD4+ T cells from blood. This sequence joins TRBV30 and TRBJ2-3, with D tentatively TRBD2 (5 bases). The sequence was collected from a man aged 30 to 45 with type 1 diabetes. This CDR3 reads CAWLGSSDTQYF. CDR3 coding DNA: TGTGCCTGGCTAGGGAGCTCGGATACGCAGTATTTT.